This T cell receptor (beta chain) came from a study of identical twins (dated by TCRdb to about 2016). Study-wide context: To test whether fetal clonotypes persist, this study deep-sequenced TCR alpha and beta repertoires from monozygotic twins, from unrelated adults of various ages, and from cord blood. To rule out contamination, replicate twin experiments were performed at different times with different library preparation protocols.

V is cut by 0 bases and J by 4 bases, and the space between the germline ends is 14 bases. The CDR3 goes from the cysteine to the phenylalanine over 16 residues. The kept DNA is CDR3 alone, 48 bases in frame from the first base. Taken from the germline V gene, the CDR1 and CDR2 loops are SGHRS and YFSETQ. Findings and caveats that apply to the study as a whole: Because the same donors could not be followed over many years, conclusions were based on cross-sectional statistical analysis. Excess twin sharing in beta out-of-frame sequences was weaker because fewer shared sequences lowered the signal-to-noise ratio. Out-of-frame TCR alpha sharing in monozygotic twins was systematically underestimated by recombination models, whereas sharing between unrelated individuals was in agreement with the recombination models. Fewer insertions were carried by abundant cord blood beta clonotypes; a weaker similar trend was observed in young adult naive repertoires, while no such trend was observed in memory repertoires. Invariant T cells such as MAIT and iNKT could partly confound zero-insertion analyses, though diverse VJ usage argued against this for most clonotypes. Compared with coincidental sharing between unrelated individuals, out-of-frame TCR alpha sequences shared between twins showed an excess of sequences with low generation probability.

Receptor amplification or capture employed 5' RACE. Instrument on record: Illumina HiSeq 2000. Template switching added a universal primer binding site, and the final cDNA carried a unique molecular identifier that allowed TCR cDNA molecules to be counted accurately. First-strand cDNA for TCR alpha and beta chains was synthesized from specific primers in the conserved constant-segment region. To control for contamination, each cDNA library was double barcoded with a SMART-Mk sample barcode plus Illumina barcodes. Two successive PCR steps introduced TruSeq adapter sequences along with Illumina sample barcodes. The TCR alpha and beta cDNA libraries were sequenced on the Illumina HiSeq platform using custom primers. The study's own analysis went as follows. MiGEC was used to process raw reads and extract unique molecular identifiers, and MiXCR was used to find CDR3 positions. Recombination models were inferred per individual with the repgenHMM and IGoR tools using an EM algorithm. Shared clonotypes were analyzed with the tcR package in R, and sharing was normalized by the product of cloneset sizes. To study raw recombination without the effects of thymic and clonal selection, out-of-frame nonproductive sequences were analyzed. Through fastp at Q25 and MiXCR, TCRdb rebuilt clones from the public reads, retaining in-frame beta chains. Rows matching on CDR3 protein sequence are summarized as one entry with the most common DNA and genes. TCRdb, not the authors, supplied the V and J calls. For this sample the table gives hundreds of thousands of distinct CDR3 sequences, of which roughly 24% were detected only once. Approximately 2.9% of the sample comes from the top ten.

As to this clonotype: The specificity of this receptor is unknown. It has no much larger one-base neighbor in the sample; base qualities were not kept.

All donors were healthy Caucasians. Three pairs of female monozygotic twins, all aged about 18 to 30 years, were included in the twin cohort. Positive isolation kits from Invitrogen were used to isolate CD4+ and CD8+ T cell populations. The same specimen was also included in a second study, on T cells expressing NK-cell markers. Drawing on the second study: TCR beta-chain repertoires were profiled in sorted CD3+CD56+NKG2C+, CD3+CD56+NKG2C- and CD3+CD56-NKG2C+ T-cell subsets from roughly eight donors. Among the eight sequenced donors, seven were HCMV-seropositive and one was HCMV-seronegative. In several experiments an anti-gammadeltaTCR antibody was added to restrict sorting to alphabetaTCR-expressing T cells. In six or seven donors, the dominant CD3+CD56+NKG2C+ clonotypes ranked among the top 10 CD8+ clonotypes, making up roughly 1.0-7.0% of CD8+ T cells. Those dominant clonotypes were again the most abundant among CD3+CD56-NKG2C+ cells in a handful of donors, at roughly 25-60.1%. It remained unclear whether the expanded NKG2C-expressing T cell clones were specific for HCMV antigens. The study sequenced eight donors, all healthy volunteers chosen at random: three men and five women. A commercial ELISA kit detecting HCMV-specific IgG in serum was used to determine HCMV serostatus. MIGEC was used to demultiplex reads and group the reads by UMI, and MiTCR was used to assemble and quantify clonotypes. Only TCR cDNA sequences supported by at least two reads were kept to exclude erroneous sequences. The tcR package was used for downstream repertoire analysis, with clonotypes matched between fractions based on CDR3 nucleotide sequence plus V segment. VDJmatch was used to annotate antigen specificity against VDJdb, with one amino acid substitution in CDR3 permitted.

The rearrangement combines TRBV5-1 with TRBJ2-1; the D gene is unclear. Source material: CD4+ T cells sorted from blood. This TCR came from a woman aged 18-29 years in good health. The CDR3 in this case is CASSLAMSPQYNEQFF. The DNA sequence is given as TGCGCCAGCAGCTTGGCCATGTCCCCACAGTACAATGAGCAGTTCTTC.